This T cell receptor (beta chain) is from a study of CD8 T cells in ankylosing spondylitis. This CDR3 is 10 amino acids long. Trimming left V 7 bases short and J 4 bases short, with 8 bases between. Germline V gene lookup returns CDR1 SQVTM and CDR2 ANQGSEA. Libraries of TCR beta came from quantitative 5'-RACE with molecular barcodes. TCRdb used MiXCR to reprocess the 5' RACE reads, holding one entry per CDR3 protein. The sample carries around 130,000 distinct CDR3 sequences, roughly 18% recorded once. As regards this clonotype: Antigen specificity is unknown.

General study points: Earlier authors reported some of these motif variants in reactive arthritis synovial fluid and blood. Disease-linked clones were reportedly significantly enriched in matched ankylosing spondylitis synovial fluid. Disease-linked clones were CD8+ and relatively rare in peripheral blood. Roughly eight highly homologous variants formed a TCR beta motif that appeared characteristic of ankylosing spondylitis blood.

This chain joins TRBV29-1 and TRBJ2-7; D unclear. This clonotype was sampled from a male donor with ankylosing spondylitis. The sequenced sample was blood, either unsorted or a sorted T cell fraction (not recorded which). The CDR3 DNA reads as TGCAGCGACTACCTTTACGAGCAGTACTTC. This encodes CSDYLYEQYF.